This entry lists 19 T cell receptor beta chains sequenced from one sample in a study of T cell responses to AZD1222 COVID-19 vaccine. Produced via immunoSEQ multiplex PCR; TCRdb's table is partial and in-frame only. Of about 27,000 clones listed, 92% were seen once; the top ten hold roughly 8.8%. Sequenced here: peripheral blood, sampled 28 days after the second AZD1222 dose. These receptors were obtained from an adult who received the AZD1222 COVID-19 vaccine.

This chain joins TRBV28 and TRBJ1-1; 8 nucleotides agree with TRBD1. This CDR3 contains 15 residues. The V gene end was trimmed by 5 bases and the J gene end by 2 bases; junction bases not matched to a gene: 7. Germline lookup yields CDR1 MDHEN and CDR2 SYDVKM. The CDR3 DNA reads as TGTGCCAGCAGTGGTACAGGGGGGGCAAACACTGAAGCTTTCTTT. Protein sequence: CASSGTGGANTEAFF.

CDR3 in amino acids: CASSPRSEYGYTF. The CDR3 DNA sequence: TGTGCCAGCAGCCCGCGCAGCGAATATGGCTACACCTTC. This chain uses TRBV12-3 or TRBV12-4 with TRBJ1-2, with D hard to call. V was shortened by 6 bases and J by 5 bases, with 13 bases between the two germline ends. The CDR3 spans 13 residues.

The gene calls are TRBV6-5 and TRBJ1-1; tentative D call: TRBD1 (5 bases). This CDR3 has 16 residues. V dropped 4 bases and J dropped 0 bases, with 15 bases sitting between them. The germline V gene encodes CDR1 MNHEY and CDR2 SVGAGI. CDR3 bases: TGTGCCAGCAGTTCCAGGGCCCCGCCCTTGAACACTGAAGCTTTCTTT. This codes for CASSSRAPPLNTEAFF.

The V gene is TRBV28, the J gene TRBJ2-7; the match to TRBD1 covers 7 bases. There are 16 residues in the CDR3. V lost 6 bases to trimming and J lost 4 bases; unmatched junction nucleotides: 15. The germline gives CDR1 MDHEN, CDR2 SYDVKM. CDR3 residues: CASSSSRQGPGYEQYF. CDR3 nucleotide sequence: TGTGCCAGCAGCTCATCCAGACAGGGCCCGGGATACGAGCAGTACTTC.

This sequence joins TRBV14 and TRBJ1-1, with D hard to call. Trimming took 4 bases from V and 0 from J, leaving 9 bases between them. This CDR3 spans 14 amino acids. The germline CDR1 and CDR2 sequences are SGHDN and FVKESK. CDR3 nucleotide sequence: TGTGCCAGCAGCCGGGAGCCTCTGAACACTGAAGCTTTCTTT. As protein: CASSREPLNTEAFF. Drawing the rest from reference TRBV14 and TRBJ1-1, the complete variable domain is EAGVTQFPSHSVIEKGQTVTLRCDPISGHDNLYWYRRVMGKEIKFLLHFVKESKQDESGMPNNRFLAERTGGTYSTLKVQPAELEDSGVYFCASSREPLNTEAFFGQGTRLTVV.

The chain has TRBV27 and TRBJ1-1; D not certain. The CDR3 is 11 residues long. The V gene's germline CDR1 is MNHEY and CDR2 SMNVEV (reference sequence). Between the trimmed V and J ends, which lost 3 bases and 5 bases, there was a span of 4 bases. The CDR3 DNA follows: TGTGCCAGCAGTTTGGGGACTGAAGCTTTCTTT. This sequence encodes CASSLGTEAFF.

V usage is TRBV11-2 and J usage is TRBJ1-1; D is uncertain. This CDR3 has 12 residues. Trimming removed 1 base from V and 3 bases from J, with 3 bases in between. CDR1 is SGHAT, CDR2 FQNNGV, per germline. The DNA of the CDR3 is TGTGCCAGCAGCTTAGTGTACACTGAAGCTTTCTTT. Its translation: CASSLVYTEAFF.

The chain combines TRBV27 with TRBJ2-1, with 10 bases aligning to TRBD1. This CDR3 is 16 amino acids long. V shed 7 bases and J 7 bases; nucleotides not matched to a gene: 13. Germline assignment: CDR1 MNHEY and CDR2 SMNVEV (reference sequence). The CDR3 DNA sequence: TGTGCCAGCACTTCCCGGGACAGGGGAGTTAGGAATGAGCAGTTCTTC. This codes for CASTSRDRGVRNEQFF.

J is TRBJ2-7 and V is TRBV27; 11 bases fit TRBD1. This CDR3 contains 14 residues. Per germline, CDR1 MNHEY and CDR2 SMNVEV (reference sequence). After removal of 6 bases from V and 5 bases from J, the junction contained 6 bases not matched to a gene. The CDR3 DNA is TGTGCCAGCAGAGTTTGGGACAGGGGGAACGAGCAGTACTTC. This translates into CASRVWDRGNEQYF.

This clone appeared a single time. The chain has TRBV3-1 (or the pseudogene TRBV3-2) and TRBJ2-2, with a weak D call TRBD2 (5 bases). V was clipped by 4 bases and J by 1 base, with 10 bases between them. This CDR3 is built from 15 residues. Germline V gene sequence: CDR1 LGHDT, CDR2 YNNKEL (reference sequence). CDR3 sequence reads: CASSPRGRNTGELFF. The CDR3 nucleotides are TGTGCCAGCAGCCCAAGAGGGCGGAACACCGGGGAGCTGTTTTTT.

The chain is built from TRBV14 and TRBJ2-7; D is unresolved. V shed 4 bases and J shed 2 bases, with 18 bases lying between them. The CDR3 is made up of 16 amino acids. Germline V gene data show CDR1 as SGHDN and CDR2 as FVKESK. The CDR3 here is CASSPSSEWPTYEQYF. The CDR3 region has the DNA TGTGCCAGCAGCCCATCATCTGAGTGGCCTACCTACGAGCAGTACTTC.

For the CDR3, the DNA is TGTGCCAGCAGCCCCAACCCTGTGACAGGGGCGGTGGGCTACACCTTC. It encodes CASSPNPVTGAVGYTF. The genes are TRBV7-3 and TRBJ1-2, with 8 bases aligning to TRBD1. Germline V lookup: CDR1 SGHTA, CDR2 FQGTGA. V lost 5 bases and J lost 8; bases outside the gene matches: 16. The CDR3 has 16 residues.

V is TRBV2 and J is TRBJ2-5; no reliable D call. V was shortened by 5 bases and J by 10 bases, with 8 bases between the two germline ends. The V gene's germline CDR1 is SNHLY and CDR2 FYNNEI. The CDR3 contains 10 residues. The CDR3 coding sequence is TGTGCCAGCAGTTGGGATGTCCAGTACTTC. As protein: CASSWDVQYF.

The V and J genes are TRBV27 and TRBJ1-3; 9 positions agree with TRBD1. Germline V lookup: CDR1 MNHEY, CDR2 SMNVEV (reference sequence). V was pared by 8 bases and J by 7 bases, with 9 bases of the junction left unmatched. This CDR3 is 14 amino acids long. CDR3 in DNA: TGTGCCAGCCTAACGACAGGGGGTAGTAACACCATATATTTT. Protein product: CASLTTGGSNTIYF.

This chain links TRBV27 with TRBJ1-1; D uncertain. V shed 2 bases and J shed 1 base, with 8 bases lying between them. In germline, CDR1 is MNHEY, CDR2 SMNVEV (reference sequence). The CDR3 has 14 residues. The DNA for the CDR3 is TGTGCCAGCAGTTTACACGGTAGGAACACTGAAGCTTTCTTT. Amino acids: CASSLHGRNTEAFF.

The chain uses TRBV19 and TRBJ1-1; unclear D gene. Per the germline V gene, CDR1 is LNHDA and CDR2 is SQIVND (reference sequence). The CDR3 totals 14 residues. With 9 bases removed from V and 9 bases from J, the gap between germline ends came to 23 bases. DNA for the CDR3: TGTGCCAGCCACGGTAGGTCGTCTGGGTCGAAAGCTTTCTTT. Encoded protein: CASHGRSSGSKAFF.

V gene TRBV7-3 combines with J gene TRBJ1-1; TRBD1 matches at 11 bases. In germline, CDR1 is SGHTA, CDR2 FQGTGA. This CDR3 has 15 residues. V shed 5 bases, J shed 3 bases, and the junction held 5 bases outside the gene matches. CDR3 nucleotide sequence: TGTGCCAGCAGCCCAGGACAGGGGGCGTACACTGAAGCTTTCTTT. Protein product: CASSPGQGAYTEAFF.

The chain has TRBV6-5 and TRBJ2-7, with D perhaps TRBD1 (6 bases). The germline gives CDR1 MNHEY, CDR2 SVGAGI. V was trimmed by 6 bases and J by 6 bases, leaving 18 bases between them. This CDR3 has 14 amino acids. In DNA, the CDR3 is TGTGCCAGCAGATTACAGGGACGTGGACTCGAGCAGTACTTC. Protein product: CASRLQGRGLEQYF.

V is TRBV2 and J is TRBJ2-6; 9 bases are shared with TRBD1. Germline assignment: CDR1 SNHLY and CDR2 FYNNEI. Trimming cost V 5 bases and J 0 bases; bases outside gene matches: 11. This CDR3 is 19 amino acids long. The CDR3: CASSPQTGTGSSGANVLTF. Here the CDR3 DNA reads TGTGCCAGCAGTCCCCAGACCGGGACAGGGAGCTCTGGGGCCAACGTCCTGACTTTC.